This T cell receptor (beta chain) was captured in a study of a mutant IDH1 vaccine in newly diagnosed glioma. Documented time point: baseline, week 1 (first vaccination visit). This sample's treatment: pre-vaccination baseline after standard-of-care therapy. Tumors from donors were new WHO grade 3 or 4 IDH1-mutant astrocytomas with ATRX loss. Profiled with immunoSEQ multiplex PCR; TCRdb holds only in-frame clones, not every one. The sample lists about 46,000 clones, about 80% occurring once. As to this clone: No antigen is known for it.

Study-wide points: No link was apparently found between pseudoprogression and changes in top peripheral T cell clonotypes. Among all patients, vaccine-induced immune responses occurred in around 95%.

Germline assignment: CDR1 GTSNPN and CDR2 SVGIG (reference sequence). CDR3 length: 15 amino acids. Unmatched junction bases numbered 6, after V lost 1 base and J lost 6 bases. The source of this sequence is a woman between 35 and 50 years old with glioma. Sequencing was performed on PBMCs, taken from a glioma patient treated with radiotherapy, temozolomide or both. The rearrangement uses TRBV30 and TRBJ2-3; 11 bases agree with TRBD2. The CDR3 DNA is TGTGCCTGGAGTGGGACTAGCGGGCTCGGGGATACGCAGTATTTT. Translation: CAWSGTSGLGDTQYF.